One and the same sample provided the 14 T cell receptor beta chains below, sequenced in a study of OX40 agonist ivuxolimab in advanced cancers. The protocol was immunoSEQ multiplex PCR, while the TCRdb copy is restricted to in-frame clones and leaves out a portion. The sample has about 50,000 clones, roughly nine tenths seen once; the top ten hold about 6%. The sequencing here drew on CD4+ or CD8+ T cells sorted from blood, taken in a trial of the OX40 agonist ivuxolimab. These receptors all come from an adult with an advanced solid tumor such as melanoma, head and neck, liver or kidney cancer.

The CDR3 sequence: CASSESYNEQFF. The CDR3 bases are TGTGCCAGCAGCGAATCCTACAATGAGCAGTTCTTC. V is TRBV7-9 and J is TRBJ2-1; D gene ambiguous. CDR3 length equals 12 residues. V lost 5 bases and J lost 1, with 3 bases in between. Germline CDR1 SEHNR, CDR2 FQNEAQ (reference sequence).

This chain links TRBV27 with TRBJ2-4, with 15 positions matching TRBD2. The CDR3 has 19 amino acids. Trimming removed 5 bases from V and 2 bases from J; junction bases left unmatched: 10. CDR1 is MNHEY and CDR2 is SMNVEV in the germline V gene (reference sequence). CDR3 residues: CASSAPGLAGGRTKNIQYF. In nucleotides, the CDR3 is TGTGCCAGCAGTGCGCCGGGACTAGCGGGAGGAAGGACCAAAAACATTCAGTACTTC.

V and J are TRBV2 and TRBJ1-1, with a weak D call TRBD1 (5 bases). This CDR3 is built from 12 residues. The germline V gene has CDR1 SNHLY and CDR2 FYNNEI. V was clipped by 11 bases and J by 1 base, with 11 bases between them. The chain's CDR3 is CAGGVGNTEAFF. The CDR3 DNA is TGTGCCGGAGGGGTAGGGAACACTGAAGCTTTCTTT.

The genes are TRBV7-3 and TRBJ2-1; TRBD1 aligns across 8 bases. Germline CDR1 is SGHTA and CDR2 is FQGTGA. This CDR3 has 16 amino acids. With V trimmed by 5 bases and J by 2 bases, 8 bases remained unmatched. In DNA form, the CDR3 reads TGTGCCAGCAGCCAATTGGTGGGACAGGCCTACAATGAGCAGTTCTTC. Translation gives CASSQLVGQAYNEQFF.

The chain links TRBV5-4 to TRBJ1-2; TRBD1 matches 8 bases. Losses at the gene ends were 4 bases for V and 8 bases for J; bases not matched to a gene: 4. The CDR3 length is 12 residues. CDR1 and CDR2 from the germline V gene are SGHNT and YYREEE (reference sequence). The CDR3 DNA follows: TGTGCCAGCAGCCAGGGGGCGCTGGGCTACACCTTC. It encodes CASSQGALGYTF.

This rearrangement joins TRBV29-1 to TRBJ1-2; tentatively, D is TRBD1 (5 bases). Germline CDR1 is SQVTM and CDR2 is ANQGSEA. CDR3 length: 13 amino acids. V was trimmed by 3 bases and J by 4 bases, leaving 12 bases between them. The chain's CDR3 is CSVEVGRGYGYTF. CDR3 coding DNA: TGCAGCGTTGAGGTGGGGCGAGGCTATGGCTACACCTTC.

On this clone itself: The same CDR3 can be traced to other DNA sequences in this sample. V gene TRBV4-1 combines with J gene TRBJ2-1, with 7 bases that match TRBD1. The CDR3 is made up of 11 amino acids. V dropped 4 bases and J dropped 10; count of bases not matched to a gene: 1. Germline V gene lookup returns CDR1 MGHRA and CDR2 YSYEKL. Written as DNA, the CDR3 is TGCGCCAGCAGCCTAGGGGGCGAGCAGTTCTTC. This encodes CASSLGGEQFF.

The chain employs TRBV10-3 and TRBJ1-5; unclear D gene. The CDR3 sequence is 14 residues long. Germline V gene lookup returns CDR1 ENHRY and CDR2 SYGVKD. V lost 0 bases to trimming and J lost 7 bases, with 10 bases between them. CDR3 sequence reads: CAISESDFGQPQHF. The CDR3 DNA follows: TGTGCCATCAGTGAGTCCGATTTTGGCCAGCCCCAGCATTTT.

CDR3 region: CASSVTGVLDYTF. CDR3 nucleotide sequence: TGTGCCAGCAGCGTAACAGGAGTGTTAGACTACACCTTC. This chain joins TRBV9 and TRBJ1-2; D possibly corresponds to TRBD1 (5 bases). Germline CDR1 is SGDLS and CDR2 is YYNGEE. The V and J ends lost 1 base and 10 bases respectively, with 14 bases between them. The CDR3 length is 13 residues.

V usage is TRBV5-4 and J usage is TRBJ2-2, with D unclear. Germline CDR1 is SGHNT and CDR2 is YYREEE (reference sequence). The CDR3 consists of 15 residues. The V end lost 2 bases, the J end lost 2 bases, and 10 bases lay between the germline ends. CDR3 amino acids: CASSFPQSNTGELFF. The CDR3 DNA is TGTGCCAGCAGCTTCCCTCAGTCAAACACCGGGGAGCTGTTTTTT.

This chain connects TRBV11-1 to TRBJ2-7; TRBD2 is a possible D gene (7 bases). V lost 3 bases, J lost 5 bases, and 14 bases lay in between. This CDR3 spans 14 amino acids. Looked up from germline, CDR1 is SGHAT and CDR2 is FQDESV (reference sequence). This CDR3 is CASSLGGLVDEQYV. The CDR3 DNA is TGTGCCAGCAGCTTGGGGGGGCTCGTGGACGAGCAGTACGTC.

The V call is TRBV5-3, the J call TRBJ2-7; TRBD1 aligns across 7 bases. TRBV5-3 is classed as an ORF, of uncertain function. The CDR3 is 16 residues long. V gave up 0 bases and J gave up 4 bases; unmatched junction bases: 10. The CDR3 DNA reads TGTGCCAGAAGCTTGGCCCGGGACAGCCCCCCTTACGAGCAGTACTTC. Translation: CARSLARDSPPYEQYF.

The genes are TRBV21-1 and TRBJ2-5; the table names TRBD1, a call not compared with the DNA. TRBV21-1 is assigned pseudogene status. The CDR3 contains 14 residues. CDR3 sequence: CASSDDRGLETQYF. CDR3 sequence (DNA): TGTGCCAGCAGCGACGACAGGGGGCTAGAGACCCAGTACTTC.

With respect to this clone: The same CDR3 is also encoded by other DNA sequences in this sample. V is TRBV28 and J is TRBJ2-3; 13 nucleotides match TRBD2. The CDR3 extends over 16 amino acids. V was pared by 4 bases and J by 3 bases, with 4 bases of the junction left unmatched. Germline CDR1 MDHEN, CDR2 SYDVKM. The CDR3 DNA is TGTGCCAGCAGTTCCCCACTAGCGGGGGGGACAGATACGCAGTATTTT. Its translation: CASSSPLAGGTDTQYF.